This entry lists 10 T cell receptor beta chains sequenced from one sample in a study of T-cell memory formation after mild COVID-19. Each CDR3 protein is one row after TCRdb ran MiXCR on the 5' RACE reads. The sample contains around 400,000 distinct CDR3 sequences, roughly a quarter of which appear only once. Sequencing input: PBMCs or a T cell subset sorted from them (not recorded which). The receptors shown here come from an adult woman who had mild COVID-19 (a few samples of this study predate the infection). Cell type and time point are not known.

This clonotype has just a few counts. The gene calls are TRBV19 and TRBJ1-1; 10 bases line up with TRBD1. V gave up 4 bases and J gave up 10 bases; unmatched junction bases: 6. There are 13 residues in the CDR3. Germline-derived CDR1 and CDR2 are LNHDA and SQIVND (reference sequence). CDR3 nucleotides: TGTGCCAGTAGTACAGACAGGGGGCGCGGAGCTTTCTTT. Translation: CASSTDRGRGAFF.

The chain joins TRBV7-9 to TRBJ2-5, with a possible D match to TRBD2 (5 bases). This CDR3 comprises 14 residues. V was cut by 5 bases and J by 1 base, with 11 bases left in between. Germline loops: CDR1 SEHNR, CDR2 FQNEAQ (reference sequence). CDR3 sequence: CASSTRGFQETQYF. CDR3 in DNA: TGTGCCAGCAGCACACGAGGGTTCCAAGAGACCCAGTACTTC.

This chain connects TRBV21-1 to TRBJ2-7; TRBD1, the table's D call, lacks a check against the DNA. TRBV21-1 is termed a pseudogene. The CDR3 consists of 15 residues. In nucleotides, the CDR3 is TGTGCCAGCAGCAAAGGTGGGGGGGTTAGCTACGAGCAGTACTTC. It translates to CASSKGGGVSYEQYF.

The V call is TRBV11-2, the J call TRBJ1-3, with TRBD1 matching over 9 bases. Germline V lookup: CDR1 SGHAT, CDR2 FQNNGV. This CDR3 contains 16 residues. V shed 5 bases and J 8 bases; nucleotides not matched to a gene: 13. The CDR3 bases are TGTGCCAGCAGCCCCACGACAGGGGGAAGTTTAGACACCATATATTTT. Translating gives CASSPTTGGSLDTIYF.

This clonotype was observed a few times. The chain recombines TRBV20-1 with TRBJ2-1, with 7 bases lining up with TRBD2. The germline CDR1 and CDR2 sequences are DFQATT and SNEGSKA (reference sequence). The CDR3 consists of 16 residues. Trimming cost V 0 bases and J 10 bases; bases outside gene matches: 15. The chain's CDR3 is CSARDRRRERPREQFF. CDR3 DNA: TGCAGTGCTAGAGACCGGCGGCGGGAGCGCCCACGGGAGCAGTTCTTC.

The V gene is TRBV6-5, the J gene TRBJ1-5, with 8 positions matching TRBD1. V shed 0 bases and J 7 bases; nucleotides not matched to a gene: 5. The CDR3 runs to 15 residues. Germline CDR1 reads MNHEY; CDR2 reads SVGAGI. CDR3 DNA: TGTGCCAGCAGTTACTCCTACAGGGGGGAGCAGCCCCAGCATTTT. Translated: CASSYSYRGEQPQHF.

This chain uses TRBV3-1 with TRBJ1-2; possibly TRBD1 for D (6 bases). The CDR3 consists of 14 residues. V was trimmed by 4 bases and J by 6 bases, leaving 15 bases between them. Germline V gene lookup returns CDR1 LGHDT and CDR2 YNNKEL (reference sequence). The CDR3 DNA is TGTGCCAGCAGCCCGGCCGGGGGGCGGAATGGCTACACCTTC. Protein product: CASSPAGGRNGYTF.

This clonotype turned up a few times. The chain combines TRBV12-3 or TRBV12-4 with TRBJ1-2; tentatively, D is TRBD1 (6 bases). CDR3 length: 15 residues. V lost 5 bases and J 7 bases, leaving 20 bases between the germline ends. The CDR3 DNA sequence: TGTGCCAGCAGTCCCAGGAGAGGGGGTGAGAGTGGCTACACCTTC. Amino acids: CASSPRRGGESGYTF.

Written as DNA, the CDR3 is TGCGCCAGCAGCGTGGGACAGCCGTCTGGCTACACCTTC. Its protein product is CASSVGQPSGYTF. The gene calls are TRBV5-1 and TRBJ1-2; 7 bases map to TRBD1. The CDR3 totals 13 residues. Germline CDR1 SGHRS, CDR2 YFSETQ. After removal of 4 bases from V and 7 bases from J, the junction contained 7 bases not matched to a gene.

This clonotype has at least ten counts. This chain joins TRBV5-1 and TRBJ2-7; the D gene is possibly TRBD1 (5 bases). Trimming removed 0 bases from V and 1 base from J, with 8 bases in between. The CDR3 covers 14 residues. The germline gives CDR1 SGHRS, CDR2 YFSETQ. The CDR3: CASSLADRSYEQYF. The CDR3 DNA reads TGCGCCAGCAGCTTGGCCGACAGATCCTACGAGCAGTACTTC.